This TCR beta chain was sequenced in a study of blood T cell repertoires in COVID-19 (dated by TCRdb to the early 2020s). Regarding the study in general: Samples from collaborators originated in the United States, Italy and Spain and spanned both the acute and convalescent phases of COVID-19. The material from the prospective study consisted of cDNA or gDNA derived from T cells, B-cell-depleted T cells, or PBMCs. Deeply sampled blood TCRbeta repertoires from subjects exposed to, actively infected with, or recovered from COVID-19 were included in the dataset. The repertoires were released in a freely available public database meant as a resource for research on the immune response to SARS-CoV-2. The samples were drawn from two sources: the first 160 participants of the ongoing ImmuneRACE study, and 1,254 subjects contributed by 6 global collaborators. A de-identified subject ID, COVID-19 status, age in years and sex were almost always included in the sample metadata. Where available, HLA class I and class II types were obtained from metadata supplied by the sample provider rather than from assay-based typing. Results and caveats for the whole study, not just this receptor: The quantity of clinical and demographic metadata differed by source and by participant and was supplied without curation.

Enrolling through a virtual design, the prospective study's participants ranged in age from roughly 18 to 90 years and lived across roughly 24 United States geographic areas. To assign participants to cohorts, the prospective study relied on clinical history that participants themselves reported in a screening survey and a study questionnaire. Recovered participants in ImmuneRACE Cohort 3 were defined as having two consecutive negative NP/OP PCR tests, clearance from a healthcare professional, or resolution of symptoms. In the prospective study, whole blood, serum and a nasopharyngeal or oropharyngeal swab were collected from each participant by mobile phlebotomists. Participants in the prospective study had the option to provide additional blood draws and questionnaires over a roughly 2-month period. Before DNA extraction, blood samples from the prospective study were shipped at room temperature or frozen.

As regards this clone: Its antigen is not yet known. Base qualities are missing; no much larger clone stands one base away.

TCRbeta CDR3 regions were amplified from genomic DNA using the immunoSEQ Assay, a bias-controlled multiplex PCR. The authors' analysis ran thus. Nucleated cell counts per sample were estimated from amplification of reference gene primers within the assay. To quantify the absolute abundance of each unique TCRbeta CDR3 rearrangement, sequence reads were collapsed and filtered. Productive Simpson clonality was computed per sample as the square root of Simpson's diversity index over productive rearrangements. TCRdb's version of the immuneACCESS table is confined to in-frame rearrangements and falls short of the full clone set. An unresolved V gene accounts for under half of the shortfall where checked; the remainder is of unknown origin. That table is the source of V, J and clone size, and D and trimming were worked out from the DNA. A total of 100,000 to 150,000 clones appear in this sample, 84% of them only once. Under 5% of the sample is in the top ten clones.

The germline V gene (reference sequence) sets CDR1 to LNHDA and CDR2 to SQIVND. Deletion took 3 bases off V and 4 bases off J, with a span of 12 bases between the germline ends. The CDR3 runs 15 amino acids, cysteine and phenylalanine included. Just the 45-base CDR3 DNA is kept, in frame starting at base 1. This TCR derives from a woman aged 30 to 39 who had recovered from COVID-19. The chain couples TRBV19 to TRBJ2-2; a tentative D call is TRBD1 (6 bases match). Sequencing was performed on PBMCs or T cells enriched from blood (not recorded which). The CDR3 protein sequence reads: CASSIGQGSTGELFF. The DNA reads as follows: TGTGCCAGTAGTATTGGGCAGGGGAGCACCGGGGAGCTGTTTTTT.